These 5 T cell receptor beta chains were all obtained from the same sample, sequenced in a study of early T cells in non-severe SARS-CoV-2 infection. TCRdb called the 5' RACE reads again in MiXCR, with one record for every CDR3 protein. The sample holds tens of thousands of distinct CDR3 sequences, under 9.5% seen once. What was sequenced was whole blood. These receptors all stem from an adult who was a healthcare worker with PCR-confirmed SARS-CoV-2 infection or an uninfected control (not recorded which).

This clonotype was observed at least ten times. This chain uses TRBV6-2 or TRBV6-3 with TRBJ1-5, with 8 nucleotides matching TRBD1. V shed 6 bases, J shed 7 bases, and the junction held 5 bases outside the gene matches. The germline V gene encodes CDR1 MNHEY and CDR2 SVGEGT. CDR3 size: 13 residues. The CDR3 spells CASSPAGGQPQHF. The CDR3 coding sequence is TGTGCCAGCAGCCCGGCAGGGGGCCAGCCCCAGCATTTT.

This clonotype was counted at least ten times. The CDR3 is CASSQARTSGSLYEQYF. The CDR3 DNA reads TGTGCCAGCAGCCAAGCAAGGACTAGCGGGAGTCTATACGAGCAGTACTTC. The gene calls are TRBV4-2 and TRBJ2-7, with 13 bases lining up with TRBD2. Per germline, CDR1 LGHNA and CDR2 YNFKEQ. The CDR3 has 17 residues. V was pared by 1 base and J by 4 bases, with 7 bases of the junction left unmatched.

V is TRBV2 and J is TRBJ2-3; 15 nucleotides align to TRBD2. Per the germline V gene, CDR1 is SNHLY and CDR2 is FYNNEI. The V gene end was trimmed by 1 base and the J gene end by 1 base; junction bases not matched to a gene: 0. The CDR3 covers 17 residues. The CDR3 nucleotides are TGTGCCAGCAGTGAAGGGACTAGCGGGGGGGGCACAGATACGCAGTATTTT. This codes for CASSEGTSGGGTDTQYF.

This clonotype was seen repeatedly, ten times or more. The V and J genes are TRBV7-8 and TRBJ2-7; 12 nucleotides agree with TRBD2. Germline loops: CDR1 SGHVS, CDR2 FQNEAQ. This CDR3 spans 18 amino acids. V trimming: 4 bases; J trimming: 3 bases; junction bases outside the gene matches: 13. CDR3: CASSSKAGTSGPNYEQYF. The CDR3 nucleotides are TGTGCCAGCAGCTCTAAAGCCGGGACTAGCGGGCCGAACTACGAGCAGTACTTC.

The chain is built from TRBV6-2 or TRBV6-3 and TRBJ2-1, with 11 bases identical to TRBD2. V shed 7 bases, J shed 4 bases, and the junction held 6 bases outside the gene matches. This CDR3 is built from 15 residues. CDR1 MNHEY and CDR2 SVGEGT come from the germline V gene. The CDR3 bases are TGTGCCAGCACCACGGGACTAGCGGAGTACAATGAGCAGTTCTTC. It yields the protein CASTTGLAEYNEQFF.